The 18 T cell receptor beta chains below come from one sample, sequenced in a study of vaccination and CD4 T cells after COVID-19. The assay that was used to sequence DNA from cultured CD4+ T cells was the Oncomine TCR Beta short-read assay. TCRdb itself ran the PCR reads through MiXCR, one entry per CDR3 protein. The table shows roughly 7,000 distinct CDR3 sequences, with 46% occurring only once. Treatment given: approximately nine-day PBMC culture with coronavirus spike peptide pools or control peptides (ViraFEST assay). Researchers collected the unexposed donor's CD4+ T cells before the COVID-19 pandemic (2011-2018). Their cognate antigens are unknown. Source material: CD4+ T cells from blood, cultured in vitro. The receptors were sampled from a human donor in good health.

The CDR3 bases are TGTGCCAGCAGCGGGACGCGCCAAGAGACCCAGTACTTC. Its protein product is CASSGTRQETQYF. This sequence joins TRBV5-4 and TRBJ2-5; perhaps D is TRBD1 or TRBD2 (5 bases each). From germline, CDR1 is SGHNT and CDR2 YYREEE (reference sequence). Trimming pared 4 bases from V and 1 base from J, leaving 8 bases between. This CDR3 is built from 13 residues.

The chain recombines TRBV24-1 with TRBJ2-3; 10 nucleotides agree with TRBD1. Germline V CDR1 and CDR2: KGHDR, SFDVKD. The CDR3 sequence is 17 residues long. The ends lost 3 bases at V and 4 bases at J; junction bases unmatched: 9. The CDR3 loop reads CATSDPKRTGGSDTQYF. The DNA for the CDR3 is TGTGCCACCAGTGATCCCAAAAGGACAGGGGGGTCAGATACGCAGTATTTT.

This clonotype was detected only a few times. This sequence joins TRBV6-2 or TRBV6-3 and TRBJ2-3; 10 bases fit TRBD2. From germline, CDR1 is MNHEY and CDR2 SVGEGT. This CDR3 comprises 14 residues. J lost 4 bases, V lost 2 bases, and 0 bases had no gene match. CDR3: CASSYGTSADTQYF. The CDR3 DNA reads as TGTGCCAGCAGTTACGGGACTAGCGCAGATACGCAGTATTTT.

The J gene is TRBJ1-1, the V gene TRBV6-1; D gene uncertain. The CDR3 spans 11 residues. From germline, CDR1 is MNHNS and CDR2 SASEGT. Trimming removed 5 bases at V and 7 bases at J, with 8 bases between. This CDR3 reads CASSHALEAFF. The CDR3 DNA reads TGTGCCAGCAGTCACGCCCTTGAAGCTTTCTTT.

The chain recombines TRBV6-1 with TRBJ1-5; 10 nucleotides match TRBD1. The germline CDR1 and CDR2 sequences are MNHNS and SASEGT. Trimming cost V 5 bases and J 4 bases; bases outside gene matches: 2. This CDR3 is 14 amino acids long. The CDR3 DNA sequence: TGTGCCAGCAGTAGGACAGGGGGAAATCAGCCCCAGCATTTT. Translation gives CASSRTGGNQPQHF.

The table lists this clonotype with a few counts. The chain employs TRBV24-1 and TRBJ2-6, with D unclear. There are 13 residues in the CDR3. Germline V gene data show CDR1 as KGHDR and CDR2 as SFDVKD. V was cut by 9 bases and J by 0 bases, with 5 bases left in between. CDR3 protein: CATASSGANVLTF. CDR3 DNA sequence: TGTGCCACCGCCAGCTCTGGGGCCAACGTCCTGACTTTC.

The J gene is TRBJ2-7, the V gene TRBV6-1, with TRBD2 as a possible D gene (5 bases). V was shortened by 5 bases and J by 3 bases, with 8 bases between the two germline ends. The CDR3 runs 12 residues. CDR1 is MNHNS, CDR2 SASEGT, per germline. In DNA form, the CDR3 reads TGTGCCAGCAGTCATGACTACTACGAGCAGTACTTC. Protein sequence: CASSHDYYEQYF.

CDR3 nucleotides: TGTGCCAGCAGTGATCTTGGTCGCTACACCTTC. Translation: CASSDLGRYTF. V usage is TRBV6-1 and J usage is TRBJ1-2; D not certain. Germline assignment: CDR1 MNHNS and CDR2 SASEGT. V was pared by 3 bases and J by 9 bases, with 8 bases between. This CDR3 is 11 amino acids long.

This chain joins TRBV7-6 and TRBJ2-2; tentatively, D is TRBD1 (6 bases). Germline CDR1 and CDR2: SGHVS and FNYEAQ. CDR3 length: 15 residues. The CDR3: CAGRRTVSNTGELFF. In DNA form, the CDR3 reads TGTGCGGGAAGACGGACAGTCTCGAACACCGGGGAGCTGTTTTTT.

The rearrangement joins TRBV10-2 to TRBJ2-7; the match to TRBD2 covers 8 bases. The germline CDR1 and CDR2 sequences are WSHSY and SAAADI. The length of the CDR3 is 17 residues. V lost 10 bases and J lost 3; bases outside the gene matches: 20. The CDR3 here is CATRRTSGALMDYEQYF. CDR3 in DNA: TGCGCCACCAGGCGCACTAGCGGAGCACTAATGGACTACGAGCAGTACTTC.

As DNA, the CDR3 is TGTGCCAGCAGTTACTCGCCGGGGGGGGTCTCAGATACGCAGTATTTT. Translating it yields CASSYSPGGVSDTQYF. The chain is built from TRBV6-5 and TRBJ2-3; 8 nucleotides line up with TRBD2. This CDR3 has 16 residues. The ends lost 0 bases at V and 4 bases at J; junction bases unmatched: 6. The germline V gene has CDR1 MNHEY and CDR2 SVGAGI.

This rearrangement joins TRBV27 to TRBJ2-5; tentatively, D is TRBD1 (5 bases). The CDR3 length is 13 residues. Germline CDR1 MNHEY, CDR2 SMNVEV (reference sequence). The germline V and J ends were trimmed by 6 bases and 2 bases, with 10 bases remaining between them. This CDR3 is CASRSRTQETQYF. The CDR3 nucleotides read TGTGCCAGCAGGTCCCGGACACAAGAGACCCAGTACTTC.

This clonotype is large. The J gene is TRBJ2-3, the V gene TRBV7-2; the D is unclear. Trimming removed 7 bases from V and 4 bases from J, with 12 bases in between. CDR1 is SGHTA, CDR2 FQGNSA, per germline. CDR3 length equals 13 residues. As DNA, the CDR3 is TGTGCCAGCACCACATATCTAGCAGATACGCAGTATTTT. Amino acids: CASTTYLADTQYF.

The chain links TRBV12-3 or TRBV12-4 to TRBJ1-1; possibly TRBD1 for D (5 bases). CDR3 size: 15 residues. V was pared by 1 base and J by 0 bases, with 9 bases between. In DNA, the CDR3 is TGTGCCAGCAGTTTAGGGGGCAGCTTGAACACTGAAGCTTTCTTT. This gives the protein CASSLGGSLNTEAFF.

The chain links TRBV15 to TRBJ1-3, with no clear D. V was clipped by 5 bases and J by 4 bases, with 15 bases between them. The germline gives CDR1 LNHNV, CDR2 YYDKDF (reference sequence). The CDR3 runs to 15 residues. The CDR3 is CATSLKAYSGNTIYF. CDR3 nucleotides: TGTGCCACCAGCCTAAAGGCGTATTCGGGAAACACCATATATTTT.

J is TRBJ1-6 and V is TRBV30; no definite D call. The CDR3 spans 12 residues. Trimming cost V 2 bases and J 10 bases, with 9 bases left between them. Germline V gene lookup returns CDR1 GTSNPN and CDR2 SVGIG (reference sequence). The CDR3 spells CAWSLVKSPLHF. CDR3 in DNA: TGTGCCTGGAGTCTGGTAAAATCACCCCTCCACTTT.

The rearrangement joins TRBV20-1 to TRBJ1-3, with D unclear. The CDR3 extends over 13 amino acids. V was pared by 0 bases and J by 4 bases, with 7 bases between. Germline lookup yields CDR1 DFQATT and CDR2 SNEGSKA (reference sequence). The CDR3 DNA sequence: TGCAGTGCTAGAGATTTGAAAGGAAACACCATATATTTT. Its translation: CSARDLKGNTIYF.

The chain couples TRBV7-9 to TRBJ2-1; 8 positions agree with TRBD2. This CDR3 is 15 amino acids long. V was clipped by 4 bases and J by 5 bases; unmatched bases: 7. The germline V gene encodes CDR1 SEHNR and CDR2 FQNEAQ (reference sequence). CDR3 region: CASSSRVAGNNEQFF. The CDR3 DNA sequence: TGTGCCAGCAGCTCCCGAGTAGCGGGGAACAATGAGCAGTTCTTC.